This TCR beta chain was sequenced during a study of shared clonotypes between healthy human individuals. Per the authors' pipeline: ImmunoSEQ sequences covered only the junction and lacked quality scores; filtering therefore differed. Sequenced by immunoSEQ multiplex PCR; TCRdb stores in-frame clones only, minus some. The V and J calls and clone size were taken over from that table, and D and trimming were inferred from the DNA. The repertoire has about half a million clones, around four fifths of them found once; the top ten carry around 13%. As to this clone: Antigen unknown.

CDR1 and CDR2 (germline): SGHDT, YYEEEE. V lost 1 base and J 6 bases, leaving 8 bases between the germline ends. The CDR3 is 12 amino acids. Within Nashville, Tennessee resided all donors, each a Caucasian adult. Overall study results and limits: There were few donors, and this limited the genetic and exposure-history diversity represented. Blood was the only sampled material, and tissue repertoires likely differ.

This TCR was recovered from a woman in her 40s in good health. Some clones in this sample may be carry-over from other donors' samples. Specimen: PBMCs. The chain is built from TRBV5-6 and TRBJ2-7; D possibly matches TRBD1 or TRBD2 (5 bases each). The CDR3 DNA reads TGTGCCAGCAGCTTGAATGGGGGCGAGCAGTACTTC. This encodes CASSLNGGEQYF.